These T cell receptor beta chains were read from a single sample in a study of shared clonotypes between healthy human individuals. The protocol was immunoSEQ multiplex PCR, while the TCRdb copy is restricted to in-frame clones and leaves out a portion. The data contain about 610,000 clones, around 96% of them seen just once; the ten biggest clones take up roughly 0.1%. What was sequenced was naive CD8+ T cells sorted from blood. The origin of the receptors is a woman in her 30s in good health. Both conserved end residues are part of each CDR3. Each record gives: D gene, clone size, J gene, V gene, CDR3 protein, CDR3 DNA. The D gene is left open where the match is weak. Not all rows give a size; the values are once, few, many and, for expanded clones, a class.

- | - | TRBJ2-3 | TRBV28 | CASSLEGPRQYF | TGTGCCAGCAGTTTAGAGGGTCCGCGGCAGTATTTT
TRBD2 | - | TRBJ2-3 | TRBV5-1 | CASSLRWASGRGDTQYF | TGCGCCAGCAGCTTACGTTGGGCTAGCGGGAGGGGAGATACGCAGTATTTT
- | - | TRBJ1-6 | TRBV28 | CASSFSWMSSPLHF | TGTGCCAGCAGTTTTAGTTGGATGAGTTCACCCCTCCACTTT
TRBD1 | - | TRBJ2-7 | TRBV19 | CASSLWDRENEQYF | TGTGCCAGTAGTCTCTGGGACAGGGAAAACGAGCAGTACTTC
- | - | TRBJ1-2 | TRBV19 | CASRGGEGYTF | TGTGCCAGCAGGGGAGGGGAAGGCTACACCTTC
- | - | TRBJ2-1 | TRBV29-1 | CSVVAAYNEQFF | TGCAGCGTTGTGGCTGCTTACAATGAGCAGTTCTTC
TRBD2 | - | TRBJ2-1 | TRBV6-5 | CASSYVTLAGAGEQFF | TGTGCCAGCAGTTACGTGACCCTAGCGGGAGCTGGTGAGCAGTTCTTC
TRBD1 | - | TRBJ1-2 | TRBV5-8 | CASSLVRGPHGYTF | TGTGCCAGCAGCTTGGTGAGGGGGCCTCATGGCTACACCTTC
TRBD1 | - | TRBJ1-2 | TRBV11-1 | CASSEPGGTDGYTF | TGTGCCAGCAGCGAACCCGGGGGGACAGATGGCTACACCTTC
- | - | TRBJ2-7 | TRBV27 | CASKGGARAYEQYF | TGTGCCAGCAAAGGTGGGGCCAGAGCCTACGAGCAGTACTTC
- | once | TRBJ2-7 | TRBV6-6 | CASSSHGVPSYEQYF | TGTGCCAGCAGCTCCCATGGGGTCCCCTCCTACGAGCAGTACTTC
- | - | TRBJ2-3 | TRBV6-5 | CASSYRDTDTQYF | TGTGCCAGCAGTTACCGAGATACAGATACGCAGTATTTT
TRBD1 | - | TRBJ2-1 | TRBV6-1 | CASGAGTGSYNEQFF | TGTGCCAGCGGCGCCGGGACAGGGTCCTACAATGAGCAGTTCTTC
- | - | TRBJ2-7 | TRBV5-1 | CASSPILSYEQYF | TGCGCCAGCAGCCCCATTCTCTCCTACGAGCAGTACTTC
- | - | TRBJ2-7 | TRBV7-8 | CASSKNRVASGPRRLAEQYF | TGTGCCAGCAGCAAGAACAGGGTCGCTAGCGGCCCTCGTCGGTTGGCCGAGCAGTACTTC
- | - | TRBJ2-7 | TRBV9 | CASSPWLRDEQYF | TGTGCCAGCAGCCCATGGCTCAGGGACGAGCAGTACTTC
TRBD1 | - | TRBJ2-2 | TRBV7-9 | CASSSSVTGNIWTGELFF | TGTGCCAGCAGCTCTTCAGTGACAGGGAATATTTGGACCGGGGAGCTGTTTTTT
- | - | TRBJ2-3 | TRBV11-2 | CASRPGPYTDTQYF | TGTGCCAGCCGACCGGGCCCGTACACAGATACGCAGTATTTT
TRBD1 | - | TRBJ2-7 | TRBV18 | CASSPPRVGTGTDEQYF | TGTGCCAGCTCACCCCCGCGTGTTGGGACAGGGACGGACGAGCAGTACTTC
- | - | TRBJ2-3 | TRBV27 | CASSFLPSTDTQYF | TGTGCCAGCAGTTTCCTTCCTAGCACAGATACGCAGTATTTT
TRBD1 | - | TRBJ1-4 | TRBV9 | CASSVRTGINEKLFF | TGTGCCAGCAGCGTCCGGACAGGGATCAACGAAAAACTGTTTTTT
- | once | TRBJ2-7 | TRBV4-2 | CASSQDGHAWSYEQYF | TGTGCCAGCAGCCAGGACGGACATGCCTGGTCCTACGAGCAGTACTTC
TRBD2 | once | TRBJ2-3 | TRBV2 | CASSEELWREGMNTQYF | TGTGCCAGCAGTGAAGAGTTGTGGCGGGAGGGGATGAATACGCAGTATTTT
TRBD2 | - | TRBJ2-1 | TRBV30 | CAWRVGLAGADEQFF | TGTGCCTGGAGGGTCGGACTAGCGGGAGCTGACGAGCAGTTCTTC
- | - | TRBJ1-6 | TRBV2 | CASRPGNSPLHF | TGTGCCAGCAGGCCGGGTAATTCACCCCTCCACTTT
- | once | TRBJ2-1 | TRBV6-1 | CASRGTYNEQFF | TGTGCCAGCAGGGGGACCTACAATGAGCAGTTCTTC
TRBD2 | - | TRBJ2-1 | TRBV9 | CASSDRTSHNEQFF | TGTGCCAGCAGCGATAGGACTAGCCACAATGAGCAGTTCTTC
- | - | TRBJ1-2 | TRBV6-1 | CASSDPPGSPNYGYTF | TGTGCCAGCAGTGACCCGCCAGGGAGCCCGAACTATGGCTACACCTTC
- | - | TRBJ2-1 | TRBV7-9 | CASSTQTGAANEQFF | TGTGCCAGCAGCACGCAAACGGGAGCGGCTAATGAGCAGTTCTTC
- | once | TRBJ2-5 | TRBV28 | CASRPDRAQETQYF | TGTGCCAGCAGGCCCGACCGGGCCCAAGAGACCCAGTACTTC
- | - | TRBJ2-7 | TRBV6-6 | CASRRTSTWLYEQYF | TGTGCCAGCAGGAGGACTTCAACCTGGCTCTACGAGCAGTACTTC
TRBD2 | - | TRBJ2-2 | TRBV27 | CASSSSGNTGELFF | TGTGCCAGCAGTTCTAGCGGCAACACCGGGGAGCTGTTTTTT
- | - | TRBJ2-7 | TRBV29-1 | CSVEGIGTYEQYF | TGCAGCGTTGAAGGGATCGGGACCTACGAGCAGTACTTC
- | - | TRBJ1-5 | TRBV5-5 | CASSLGAGNQPQHF | TGTGCCAGCAGCTTGGGTGCAGGCAATCAGCCCCAGCATTTT
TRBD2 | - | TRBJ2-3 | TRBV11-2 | CASSLLLAASTDTQYF | TGTGCCAGCAGCTTATTACTAGCGGCTAGCACAGATACGCAGTATTTT
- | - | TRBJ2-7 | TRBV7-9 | CASSLEARRGEQYF | TGTGCCAGCAGCTTAGAGGCCCGGAGGGGCGAGCAGTACTTC
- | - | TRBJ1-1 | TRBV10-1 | CASSEQGEDTEAFF | TGCGCCAGCAGTGAACAGGGCGAAGACACTGAAGCTTTCTTT
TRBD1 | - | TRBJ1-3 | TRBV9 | CASSATGGSGNTIYF | TGTGCCAGCAGCGCCACAGGGGGTTCGGGAAACACCATATATTTT
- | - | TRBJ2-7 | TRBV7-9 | CASSFWDPYEQYF | TGTGCCAGCAGCTTCTGGGACCCCTACGAGCAGTACTTC
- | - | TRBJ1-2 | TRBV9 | CASSVGGDLYGYTF | TGTGCCAGCAGCGTAGGTGGGGACCTCTATGGCTACACCTTC
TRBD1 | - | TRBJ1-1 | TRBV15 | CATSTRQGMNTEAFF | TGTGCCACCAGCACGCGACAGGGTATGAACACTGAAGCTTTCTTT
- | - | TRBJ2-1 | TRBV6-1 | CASSETEGGYNEQFF | TGTGCCAGCAGTGAAACGGAGGGAGGTTACAATGAGCAGTTCTTC
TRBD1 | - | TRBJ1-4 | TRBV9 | CASSGSQGSGEKLFF | TGTGCCAGCAGCGGGTCACAGGGGTCGGGAGAAAAACTGTTTTTT